This T cell receptor beta chain emerged from a study of spatial heterogeneity in lung cancer. As for the study in general: The mean occurrence of each unique TCR and UMI combination in raw reads exceeded eight.

Carried by each TCR cDNA molecule was a unique molecular identifier. TCRdb fed the 5' RACE reads into MiXCR, producing one record per CDR3 protein. The sample has around 9,800 distinct CDR3 sequences; around 6% are singletons. Time point described: sample taken at primary tumor resection. Unsorted whole RNA of tumor, nontumor lung or frozen PBMC was sequenced. With respect to this clonotype: As yet, its antigen is unknown.

Notes on the study in general: Ubiquitous expanded tumor TCRs appeared in blood more at resection than follow-up.

The source is a male donor with early-stage non-small cell lung cancer. Here the sequenced sample was PBMCs, taken at surgery.

The CDR3 DNA reads as TGTGCCAGCAGCAAACAGGTGGCCCTTCCCCTCTCTGGGGCCAACGTCCTGACTTTC. This sequence encodes CASSKQVALPLSGANVLTF. J is TRBJ2-6 and V is TRBV11-2; possibly TRBD1 for D (5 bases). The V end was cut by 5 bases, the J end by 0 bases, with 20 bases between. Germline V gene lookup returns CDR1 SGHAT and CDR2 FQNNGV. The CDR3 loop spans 19 amino acids. Combining the CDR3 with reference TRBV11-2 and TRBJ2-6 gives the whole variable domain EAGVAQSPRYKIIEKRQSVAFWCNPISGHATLYWYQQILGQGPKLLIQFQNNGVVDDSQLPKDRFSAERLKGVDSTLKIQPAKLEDSAVYLCASSKQVALPLSGANVLTFGAGSRLTVL.